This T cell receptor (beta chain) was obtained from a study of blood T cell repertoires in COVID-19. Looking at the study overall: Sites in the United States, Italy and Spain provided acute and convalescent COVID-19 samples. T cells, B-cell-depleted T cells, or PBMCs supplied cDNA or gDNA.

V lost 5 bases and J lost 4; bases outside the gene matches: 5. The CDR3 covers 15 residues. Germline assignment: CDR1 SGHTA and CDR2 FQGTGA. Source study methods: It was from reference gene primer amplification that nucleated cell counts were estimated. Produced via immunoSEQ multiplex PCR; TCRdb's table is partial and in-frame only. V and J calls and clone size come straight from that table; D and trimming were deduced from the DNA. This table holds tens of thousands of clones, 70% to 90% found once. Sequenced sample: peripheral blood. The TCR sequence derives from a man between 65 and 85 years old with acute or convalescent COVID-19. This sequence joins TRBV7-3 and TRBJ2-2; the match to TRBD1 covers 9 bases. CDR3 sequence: CASSTQGAGTGELFF. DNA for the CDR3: TGTGCCAGCAGCACACAGGGGGCGGGCACCGGGGAGCTGTTTTTT. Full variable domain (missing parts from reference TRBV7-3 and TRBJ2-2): GAGVSQTPSNKVTEKGKYVELRCDPISGHTALYWYRQSLGQGPEFLIYFQGTGAADDSGLPNDRFFAVRPEGSVSTLKIQRTERGDSAVYLCASSTQGAGTGELFFGEGSRLTVL.